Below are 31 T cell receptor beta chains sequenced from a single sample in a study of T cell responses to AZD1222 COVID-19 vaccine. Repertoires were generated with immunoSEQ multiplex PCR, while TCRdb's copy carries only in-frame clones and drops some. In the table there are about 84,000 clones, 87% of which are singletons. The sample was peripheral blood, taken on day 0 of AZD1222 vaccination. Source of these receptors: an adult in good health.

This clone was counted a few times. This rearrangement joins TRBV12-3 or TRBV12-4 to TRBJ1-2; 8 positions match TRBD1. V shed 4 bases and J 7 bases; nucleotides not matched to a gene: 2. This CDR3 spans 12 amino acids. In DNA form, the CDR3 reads TGTGCCAGCAGTTGGACAGGGTCTGGCTACACCTTC. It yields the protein CASSWTGSGYTF.

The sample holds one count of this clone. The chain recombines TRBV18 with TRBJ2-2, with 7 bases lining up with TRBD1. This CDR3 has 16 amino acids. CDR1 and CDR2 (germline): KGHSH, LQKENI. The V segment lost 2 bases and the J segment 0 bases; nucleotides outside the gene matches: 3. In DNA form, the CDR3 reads TGTGCCAGCTCACCAAGGGGACAGTCGAACACCGGGGAGCTGTTTTTT. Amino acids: CASSPRGQSNTGELFF.

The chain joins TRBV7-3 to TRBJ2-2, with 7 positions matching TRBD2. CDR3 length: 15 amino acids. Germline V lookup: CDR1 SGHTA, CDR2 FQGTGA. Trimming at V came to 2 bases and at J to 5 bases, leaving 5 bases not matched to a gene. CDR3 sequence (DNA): TGTGCCAGCAGCTTAGAGGGGACTAAAACCGGGGAGCTGTTTTTT. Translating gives CASSLEGTKTGELFF. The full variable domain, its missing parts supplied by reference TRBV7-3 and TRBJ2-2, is GAGVSQTPSNKVTEKGKYVELRCDPISGHTALYWYRQSLGQGPEFLIYFQGTGAADDSGLPNDRFFAVRPEGSVSTLKIQRTERGDSAVYLCASSLEGTKTGELFFGEGSRLTVL.

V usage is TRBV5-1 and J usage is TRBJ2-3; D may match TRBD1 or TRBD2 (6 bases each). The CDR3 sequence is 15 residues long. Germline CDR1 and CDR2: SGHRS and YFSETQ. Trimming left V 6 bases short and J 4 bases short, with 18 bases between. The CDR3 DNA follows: TGCGCCAGCAAGTGGTGGGGGGCGGACTCAGATACGCAGTATTTT. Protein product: CASKWWGADSDTQYF. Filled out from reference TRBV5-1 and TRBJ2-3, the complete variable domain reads KAGVTQTPRYLIKTRGQQVTLSCSPISGHRSVSWYQQTPGQGLQFLFEYFSETQRNKGNFPGRFSGRQFSNSRSEMNVSTLELGDSALYLCASKWWGADSDTQYFGPGTRLTVL.

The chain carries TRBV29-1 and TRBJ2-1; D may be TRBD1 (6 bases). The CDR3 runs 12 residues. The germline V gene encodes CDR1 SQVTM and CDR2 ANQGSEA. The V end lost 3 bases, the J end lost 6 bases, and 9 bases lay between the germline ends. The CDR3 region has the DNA TGCAGCGTTGAGGGGGACACCAATGAGCAGTTCTTC. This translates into CSVEGDTNEQFF.

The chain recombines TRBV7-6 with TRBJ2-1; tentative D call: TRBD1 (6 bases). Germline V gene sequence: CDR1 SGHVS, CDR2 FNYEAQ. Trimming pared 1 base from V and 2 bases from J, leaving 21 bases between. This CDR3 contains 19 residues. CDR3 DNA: TGTGCCAGCAGCTTAGACCTAAGCGAGGGGGAGAGCACCTACAATGAGCAGTTCTTC. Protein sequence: CASSLDLSEGESTYNEQFF.

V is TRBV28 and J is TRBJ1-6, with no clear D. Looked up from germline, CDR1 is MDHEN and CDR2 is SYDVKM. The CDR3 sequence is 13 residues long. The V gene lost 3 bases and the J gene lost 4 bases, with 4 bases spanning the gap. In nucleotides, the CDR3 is TGTGCCAGCAGTTTGGTATATAATTCACCCCTCCACTTT. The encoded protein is CASSLVYNSPLHF.

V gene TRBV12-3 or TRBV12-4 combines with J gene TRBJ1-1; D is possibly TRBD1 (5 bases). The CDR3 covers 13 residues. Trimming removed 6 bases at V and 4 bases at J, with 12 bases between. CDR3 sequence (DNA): TGTGCCAGCAGCCAACAGGAGGCCACTGAAGCTTTCTTT. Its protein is CASSQQEATEAFF.

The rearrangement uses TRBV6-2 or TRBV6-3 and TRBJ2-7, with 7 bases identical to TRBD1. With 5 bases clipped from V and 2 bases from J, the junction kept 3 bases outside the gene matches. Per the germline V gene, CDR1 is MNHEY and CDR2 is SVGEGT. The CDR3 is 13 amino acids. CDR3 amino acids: CASSRDRAYEQYF. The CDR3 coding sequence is TGTGCCAGCAGTAGGGACAGAGCCTACGAGCAGTACTTC.

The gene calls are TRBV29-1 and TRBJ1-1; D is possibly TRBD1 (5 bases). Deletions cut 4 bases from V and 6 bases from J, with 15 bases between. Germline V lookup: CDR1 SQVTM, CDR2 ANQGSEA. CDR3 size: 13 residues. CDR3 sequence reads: CSVGAREGAEAFF. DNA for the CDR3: TGCAGCGTTGGGGCCAGGGAAGGGGCTGAAGCTTTCTTT.

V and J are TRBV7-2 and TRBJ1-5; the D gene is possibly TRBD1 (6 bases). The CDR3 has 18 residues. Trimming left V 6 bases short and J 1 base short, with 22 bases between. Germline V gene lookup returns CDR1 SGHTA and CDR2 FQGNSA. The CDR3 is CASSQERGGGLSNQPQHF. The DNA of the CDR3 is TGTGCCAGCAGTCAGGAGAGAGGGGGAGGGTTGAGCAATCAGCCCCAGCATTTT.

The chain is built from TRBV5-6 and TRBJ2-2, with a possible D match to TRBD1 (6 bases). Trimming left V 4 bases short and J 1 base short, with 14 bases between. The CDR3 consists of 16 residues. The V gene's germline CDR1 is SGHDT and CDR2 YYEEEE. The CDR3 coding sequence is TGTGCCAGCAGCGCGGCCGGGACACAGAACACCGGGGAGCTGTTTTTT. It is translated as CASSAAGTQNTGELFF.

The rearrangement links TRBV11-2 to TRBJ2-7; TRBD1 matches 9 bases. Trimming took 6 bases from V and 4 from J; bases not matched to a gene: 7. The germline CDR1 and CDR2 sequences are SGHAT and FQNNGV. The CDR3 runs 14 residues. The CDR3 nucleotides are TGTGCCAGCAGAGATACAGGGGGCGGTTACGAGCAGTACTTC. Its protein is CASRDTGGGYEQYF.

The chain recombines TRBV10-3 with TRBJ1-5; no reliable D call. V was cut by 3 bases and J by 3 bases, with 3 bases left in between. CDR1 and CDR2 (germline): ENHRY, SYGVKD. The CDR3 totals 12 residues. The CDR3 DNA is TGTGCCATCAGTGACCTCAATCAGCCCCAGCATTTT. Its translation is CAISDLNQPQHF.

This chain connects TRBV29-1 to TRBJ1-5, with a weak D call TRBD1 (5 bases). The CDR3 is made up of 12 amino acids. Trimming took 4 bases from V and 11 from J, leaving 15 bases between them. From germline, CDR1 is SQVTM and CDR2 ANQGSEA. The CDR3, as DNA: TGCAGCGTTGTGACGTTTTTGGGGGCCCAGCATTTT. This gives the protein CSVVTFLGAQHF.

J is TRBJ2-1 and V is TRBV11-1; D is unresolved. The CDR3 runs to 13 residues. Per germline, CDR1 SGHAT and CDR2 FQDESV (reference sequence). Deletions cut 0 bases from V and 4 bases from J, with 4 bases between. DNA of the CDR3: TGTGCCAGCAGCTTAGCGCAGTACAATGAGCAGTTCTTC. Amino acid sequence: CASSLAQYNEQFF.

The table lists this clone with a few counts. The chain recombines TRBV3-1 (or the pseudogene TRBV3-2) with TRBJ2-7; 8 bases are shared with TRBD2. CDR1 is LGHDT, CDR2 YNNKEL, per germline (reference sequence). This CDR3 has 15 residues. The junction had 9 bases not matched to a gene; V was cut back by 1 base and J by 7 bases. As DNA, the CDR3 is TGTGCCAGCAGCCAAGCCCCGGGAGGGCCGGGTGAGCAGTACTTC. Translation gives CASSQAPGGPGEQYF.

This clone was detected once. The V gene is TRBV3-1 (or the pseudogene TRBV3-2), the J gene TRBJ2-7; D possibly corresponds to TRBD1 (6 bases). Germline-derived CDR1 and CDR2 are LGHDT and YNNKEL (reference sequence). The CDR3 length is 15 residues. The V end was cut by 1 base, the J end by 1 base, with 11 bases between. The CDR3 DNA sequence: TGTGCCAGCAGCCAAGGTTTGGGGGCGTCCTACGAGCAGTACTTC. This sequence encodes CASSQGLGASYEQYF.

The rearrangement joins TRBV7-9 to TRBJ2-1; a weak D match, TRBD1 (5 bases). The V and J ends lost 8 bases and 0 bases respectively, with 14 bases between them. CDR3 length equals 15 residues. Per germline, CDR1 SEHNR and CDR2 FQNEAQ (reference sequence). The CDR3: CASSPGWGSYNEQFF. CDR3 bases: TGTGCCAGCTCCCCAGGGTGGGGCTCCTACAATGAGCAGTTCTTC. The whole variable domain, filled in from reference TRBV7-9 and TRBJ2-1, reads DTGVSQNPRHKITKRGQNVTFRCDPISEHNRLYWYRQTLGQGPEFLTYFQNEAQLEKSRLLSDRFSAERPKGSFSTLEIQRTEQGDSAMYLCASSPGWGSYNEQFFGPGTRLTVL.

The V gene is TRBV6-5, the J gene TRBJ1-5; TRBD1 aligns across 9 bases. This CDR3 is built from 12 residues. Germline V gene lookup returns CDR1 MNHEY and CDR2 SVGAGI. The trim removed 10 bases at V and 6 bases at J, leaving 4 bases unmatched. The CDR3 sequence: CAIQGALQPQHF. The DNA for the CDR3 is TGTGCCATACAGGGGGCCCTTCAGCCCCAGCATTTT.

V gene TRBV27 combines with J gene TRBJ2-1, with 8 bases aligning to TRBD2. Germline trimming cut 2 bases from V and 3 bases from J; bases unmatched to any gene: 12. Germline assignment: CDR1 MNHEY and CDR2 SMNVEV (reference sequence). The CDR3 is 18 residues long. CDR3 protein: CASSLGEPRLANYNEQFF. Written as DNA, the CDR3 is TGTGCCAGCAGTTTAGGGGAGCCGAGACTAGCGAACTACAATGAGCAGTTCTTC.

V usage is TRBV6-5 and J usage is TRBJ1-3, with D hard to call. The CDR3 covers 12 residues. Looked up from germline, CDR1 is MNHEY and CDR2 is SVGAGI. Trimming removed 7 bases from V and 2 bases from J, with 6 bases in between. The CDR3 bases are TGTGCCAGCAATCCGGCTGGAAACACCATATATTTT. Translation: CASNPAGNTIYF.

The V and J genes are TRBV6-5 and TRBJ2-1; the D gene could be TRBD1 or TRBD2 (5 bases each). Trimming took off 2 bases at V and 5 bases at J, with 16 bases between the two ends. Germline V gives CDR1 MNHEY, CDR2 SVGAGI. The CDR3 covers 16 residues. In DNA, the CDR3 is TGTGCCAGCAGTTACGTCGGGGCTGGATTGGACAATGAGCAGTTCTTC. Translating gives CASSYVGAGLDNEQFF.

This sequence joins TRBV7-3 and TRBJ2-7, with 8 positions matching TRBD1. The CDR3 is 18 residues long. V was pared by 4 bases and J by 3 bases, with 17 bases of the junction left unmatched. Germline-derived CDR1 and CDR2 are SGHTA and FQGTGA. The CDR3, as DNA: TGTGCCAGCAGCTCCAGGACAGGGCGGCCCGACGGGCACTACGAGCAGTACTTC. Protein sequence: CASSSRTGRPDGHYEQYF.

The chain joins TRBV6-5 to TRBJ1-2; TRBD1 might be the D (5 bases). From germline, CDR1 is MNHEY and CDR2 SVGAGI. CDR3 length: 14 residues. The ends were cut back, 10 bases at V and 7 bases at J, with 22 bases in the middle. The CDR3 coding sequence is TGTGCCACCTTCCCCGGAGGGACCGGGGGTGGCTACACCTTC. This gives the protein CATFPGGTGGGYTF.

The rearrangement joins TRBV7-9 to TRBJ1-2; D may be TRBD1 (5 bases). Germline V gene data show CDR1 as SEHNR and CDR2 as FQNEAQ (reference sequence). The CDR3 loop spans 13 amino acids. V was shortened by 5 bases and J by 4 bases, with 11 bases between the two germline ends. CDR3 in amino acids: CASSRDVGYGYTF. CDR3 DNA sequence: TGTGCCAGCAGCCGGGACGTCGGCTATGGCTACACCTTC.

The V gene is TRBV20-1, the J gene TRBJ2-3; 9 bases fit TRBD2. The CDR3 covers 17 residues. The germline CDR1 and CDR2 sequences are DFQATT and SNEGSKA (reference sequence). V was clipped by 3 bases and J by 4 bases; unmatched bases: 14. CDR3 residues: CSASDSTSGRWADTQYF. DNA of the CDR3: TGCAGTGCTAGTGATTCGACTAGCGGTCGGTGGGCAGATACGCAGTATTTT.

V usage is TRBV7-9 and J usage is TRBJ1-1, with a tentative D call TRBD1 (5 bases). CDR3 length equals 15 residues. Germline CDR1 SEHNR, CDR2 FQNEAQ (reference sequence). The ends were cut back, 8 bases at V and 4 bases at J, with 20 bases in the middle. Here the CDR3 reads CASYATRGHLTEAFF. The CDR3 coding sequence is TGTGCCAGCTACGCAACCCGGGGCCACCTCACTGAAGCTTTCTTT.

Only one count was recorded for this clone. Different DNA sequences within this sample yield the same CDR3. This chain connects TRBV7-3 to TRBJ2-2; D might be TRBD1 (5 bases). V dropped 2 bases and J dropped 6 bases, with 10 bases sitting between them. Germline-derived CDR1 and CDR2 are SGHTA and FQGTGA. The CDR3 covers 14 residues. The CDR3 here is CASSLDSPAGELFF. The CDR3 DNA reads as TGTGCCAGCAGCTTAGACAGTCCTGCCGGGGAGCTGTTTTTT. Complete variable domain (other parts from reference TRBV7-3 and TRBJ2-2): GAGVSQTPSNKVTEKGKYVELRCDPISGHTALYWYRQSLGQGPEFLIYFQGTGAADDSGLPNDRFFAVRPEGSVSTLKIQRTERGDSAVYLCASSLDSPAGELFFGEGSRLTVL.

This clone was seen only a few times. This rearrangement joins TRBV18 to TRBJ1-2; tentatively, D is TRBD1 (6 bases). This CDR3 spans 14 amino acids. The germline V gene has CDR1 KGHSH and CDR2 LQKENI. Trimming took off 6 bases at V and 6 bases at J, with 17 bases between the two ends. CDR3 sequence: CASSGSAQGDGYTF. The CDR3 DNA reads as TGTGCCAGCTCTGGTTCGGCACAGGGCGATGGCTACACCTTC. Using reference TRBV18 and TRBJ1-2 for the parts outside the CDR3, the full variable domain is NAGVMQNPRHLVRRRGQEARLRCSPMKGHSHVYWYRQLPEEGLKFMVYLQKENIIDESGMPKERFSAEFPKEGPSILRIQQVVRGDSAAYFCASSGSAQGDGYTFGSGTRLTVV.

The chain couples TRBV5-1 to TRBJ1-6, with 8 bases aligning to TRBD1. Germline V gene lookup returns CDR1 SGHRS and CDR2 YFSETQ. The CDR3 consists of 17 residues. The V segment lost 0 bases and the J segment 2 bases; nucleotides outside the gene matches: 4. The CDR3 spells CASSLAGGRTYNSPLHF. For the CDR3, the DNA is TGCGCCAGCAGCTTGGCAGGGGGCAGAACCTATAATTCACCCCTCCACTTT.